This TCR beta chain was observed in a study of long-term antiretroviral therapy in people with HIV. Each HIV-infected participant was given treatment in the United States. Overall study findings and caveats: Among HIV repertoires, CDR3 length ranges were narrower than those of controls.

Version v3.0 of the immunoSEQ assay was performed at survey level. The data were produced by immunoSEQ multiplex PCR, yet TCRdb's version contains in-frame clones alone and is incomplete. The repertoire holds about 30,000 clones, with approximately 93% as singletons. The V gene's germline CDR1 is MDHEN and CDR2 SYDVKM. This CDR3 contains 13 residues. In the case of this clone: The target antigen is unknown.

The TCR comes from a woman between 40 and 50 years old with HIV. The source material was unsorted PBMCs, sampled less than 6.8 years after starting antiretroviral therapy. The V gene is TRBV28, the J gene TRBJ1-5; D is unclear. The CDR3 sequence is CASYDTKGQPQHF. CDR3 sequence (DNA): TGTGCGTCTTATGACACCAAGGGTCAGCCCCAGCATTTT.